This T cell receptor beta chain came from a study of blood T cell repertoires in COVID-19. About the study: Samples came from the United States, Italy and Spain, spanning acute and convalescent COVID-19. Sample material is recorded as cDNA or gDNA derived from T cells, B-cell-depleted T cells, or PBMCs.

Germline-derived CDR1 and CDR2 are MRHNA and SNTAGT. This CDR3 has 14 amino acids. The V segment lost 6 bases and the J segment 7 bases; nucleotides outside the gene matches: 10. Under the authors' procedure: Reference gene primer amplification gave estimated nucleated cell counts. Sequenced by immunoSEQ multiplex PCR; TCRdb stores in-frame clones only, minus some. V and J calls and clone size are those listed in that table; D and trimming were worked out from the DNA. Of 95,000 to 150,000 clones in the sample, 85% are singletons; the top ten hold 11%. The material sequenced was peripheral blood. The chain uses TRBV6-4 and TRBJ1-2; TRBD1 agrees at 8 bases. This receptor was taken from an elderly man with acute or convalescent COVID-19. The DNA of the CDR3 is TGTGCCAGCAGGGCACAGGGGGTGTTCTCTGGCTACACCTTC. This gives the protein CASRAQGVFSGYTF.